The 14 T cell receptor beta chains below come from one sample, sequenced in a study of regulatory T cells in long-lasting Graves disease. Time point defined: persistent/refractory GD, antithyroid drugs over 5 years with positive TRAb. The TCR library was made from RNA extracted from PBMCs. In building TCR beta libraries, iRepertoire HTBI primers were used together with Arm-PCR of CDR3 regions. TCRdb re-called the multiplex PCR reads through MiXCR, storing one row per CDR3 protein. The sample carries about 300,000 distinct CDR3 sequences, under 25% recorded once. Here the sequenced sample was peripheral blood mononuclear cells (PBMCs), taken when the disease was refractory, from a patient treated with antithyroid drugs. These receptors were taken from a female donor with Graves disease.

At least ten counts were recorded for this clonotype. The J gene is TRBJ2-7, the V gene TRBV11-1; the D gene is possibly TRBD2 (6 bases). The V end lost 0 bases, the J end lost 3 bases, and 15 bases lay between the germline ends. The CDR3 runs 16 residues. Germline CDR1 SGHAT, CDR2 FQDESV (reference sequence). CDR3 DNA sequence: TGTGCCAGCAGCTTAGCGCGCGTTGATAGCGGCTACGAGCAGTACTTC. Amino acids: CASSLARVDSGYEQYF.

About this clonotype itself: The likely explanation is a read error, given a far larger clone one base away. The chain recombines TRBV11-2 with TRBJ1-4, with unresolved D. The CDR3 covers 14 residues. The germline V gene has CDR1 SGHAT and CDR2 FQNNGV. The CDR3 spells CAGSLRSTNEKLFF. CDR3 sequence (DNA): TGTGCCGGCAGTCTCAGATCAACTAATGAAAAACTGTTTTTT.

V and J are TRBV9 and TRBJ2-1; a weak D match, TRBD1 (6 bases). V was cut by 3 bases and J by 2 bases, with 12 bases left in between. This CDR3 spans 15 amino acids. In germline, CDR1 is SGDLS, CDR2 YYNGEE. CDR3: CASSGDGTTYNEQFF. CDR3 DNA sequence: TGTGCCAGCAGCGGGGACGGGACAACCTACAATGAGCAGTTCTTC.

This clonotype was recorded a few times. J is TRBJ2-7 and V is TRBV4-3; 9 nucleotides match TRBD2. Trimming removed 0 bases from V and 7 bases from J; junction bases left unmatched: 10. Germline V gene lookup returns CDR1 LGHNA and CDR2 YSLEER. The CDR3 contains 16 residues. The CDR3 here is CASSQDPAGGLVEQYF. The CDR3 DNA follows: TGCGCCAGCAGCCAAGATCCAGCGGGAGGCTTGGTAGAGCAGTACTTC.

As for this clonotype: This may arise from a read error, as a much more abundant clone is one base away. In this CDR3 the conserved last residue, phenylalanine or tryptophan, is missing, so a read error is likely. The V gene is TRBV29-1, the J gene TRBJ1-1, with 7 positions matching TRBD1. The CDR3 runs to 13 residues. Germline CDR1 and CDR2: SQVTM and ANQGSEA. The V gene end was trimmed by 6 bases and the J gene end by 0 bases; junction bases not matched to a gene: 4. This CDR3 is CSVWDSLNTEAFY. The CDR3 bases are TGCAGCGTATGGGACAGCTTGAACACTGAAGCTTTCTAT.

The chain recombines TRBV5-4 with TRBJ2-5; D is ambiguous. Trimming shortened V by 4 bases and J by 2 bases, and 18 bases separated the two germline ends. CDR1 and CDR2 from the germline V gene are SGHNT and YYREEE (reference sequence). The CDR3 length is 16 residues. CDR3 sequence: CASSIWGTLGQETQYF. As DNA, the CDR3 is TGTGCCAGCAGCATTTGGGGAACACTCGGGCAAGAGACCCAGTACTTC.

This clonotype came up many times. The gene calls are TRBV7-9 and TRBJ1-2; D gene uncertain. Germline V gene lookup returns CDR1 SEHNR and CDR2 FQNEAQ (reference sequence). The ends were cut back, 1 base at V and 2 bases at J, with 8 bases in the middle. The CDR3 is made up of 14 amino acids. CDR3 nucleotides: TGTGCCAGCAGCTTAGATGGGCTGAACTATGGCTACACCTTC. It codes for CASSLDGLNYGYTF.

V usage is TRBV6-5 and J usage is TRBJ2-7; TRBD2 matches at 13 bases. Germline values: CDR1 MNHEY, CDR2 SVGAGI. V shed 2 bases, J shed 3 bases, and the junction held 4 bases outside the gene matches. The CDR3 consists of 16 residues. CDR3 DNA: TGTGCCAGCAGTTACCTAGGGACTAGCGGGAACTACGAGCAGTACTTC. Protein product: CASSYLGTSGNYEQYF.

This clonotype was observed at least ten times. V usage is TRBV28 and J usage is TRBJ2-7; D is unclear. Germline V gene sequence: CDR1 MDHEN, CDR2 SYDVKM. The CDR3 covers 13 residues. V was pared by 8 bases and J by 2 bases, with 13 bases between. CDR3 bases: TGTGCCAGCGGACCGAACCTACCCTACGAGCAGTACTTC. Translating gives CASGPNLPYEQYF.

About this clonotype itself: A far more abundant clone sits one base away, making this likely a read error. The chain recombines TRBV28 with TRBJ1-2, with 7 bases that match TRBD1. From germline, CDR1 is MDHEN and CDR2 SYDVKM. The CDR3 spans 14 residues. Losses at the gene ends were 2 bases for V and 7 bases for J; bases not matched to a gene: 7. CDR3 DNA sequence: TGTGCCAGCAGTTTACCGGCAGGGGGAACTGGCTACACCTTC. It encodes CASSLPAGGTGYTF.

Concerning this clonotype itself: This could be a read error, since a much larger clone is one nucleotide away. The V call is TRBV28, the J call TRBJ2-2; 7 bases align to TRBD2. Per the germline V gene, CDR1 is MDHEN and CDR2 is SYDVKM. CDR3 length equals 14 residues. The CDR3 loop reads CASSPAGNTWELFF. The DNA for the CDR3 is TGTGCCAGCAGCCCAGCGGGGAACACCTGGGAGCTGTTTTTT.

This clonotype has at least ten counts. The chain is built from TRBV30 and TRBJ2-5; D is perhaps TRBD1 (6 bases). This CDR3 region has 13 residues. Trimming took off 2 bases at V and 3 bases at J, with 10 bases between the two ends. The V gene's germline CDR1 is GTSNPN and CDR2 SVGIG (reference sequence). The CDR3 reads CAWSKWTEETQYF. As DNA, the CDR3 is TGTGCCTGGAGTAAATGGACAGAAGAGACCCAGTACTTC.

This clonotype showed up many times. The CDR3 here is CASGQTGWDTEAFF. Here the CDR3 DNA reads TGTGCCAGCGGACAGACAGGATGGGACACTGAAGCTTTCTTT. The chain is built from TRBV7-2 and TRBJ1-1; possible D gene TRBD1, 6 bases. In germline, CDR1 is SGHTA, CDR2 FQGNSA. With 8 bases removed from V and 3 bases from J, the gap between germline ends came to 16 bases. The CDR3 covers 14 residues.

This chain joins TRBV12-5 and TRBJ2-3; D gene ambiguous. The CDR3 has 14 amino acids. The V gene's germline CDR1 is LGHNT and CDR2 FRNRAP. The V gene lost 1 base and the J gene lost 4 bases, with 9 bases spanning the gap. The CDR3 DNA reads as TGTGCTAGTGGTTTGGGGGCGGCGGCAGATACGCAGTATTTT. Translation gives CASGLGAAADTQYF.